This record looks at one TCR beta chain sequence and its context. What it binds is not known. Some clones are missing from TCRdb's copy, which holds only in-frame ones; the method was immunoSEQ multiplex PCR. The data hold approximately 99,000 clones, with roughly 87% observed a single time. The V end lost 5 bases, the J end lost 11 bases, and 21 bases lay between the germline ends. Germline V gives CDR1 ENHRY, CDR2 SYGVKD. The CDR3 runs to 14 residues. This sample was taken from a study of T cell responses to AZD1222 COVID-19 vaccine. Study observations and caveats: There were vaccine-associated CD4 TCRs across spike, dominant at 160-218 and 743-854. Spike-specific TCR breadth and depth rose after two AZD1222 doses. White British ancestry dominated among donors, who included more females, and clonal diversity was possibly underestimated. AZD1222 recipients seropositive at baseline numbered only six.

J is TRBJ1-1 and V is TRBV10-3; tentatively, D is TRBD1 (5 bases). This sequence was found in an adult in good health. The material was peripheral blood, obtained on day 0 of AZD1222 vaccination. The CDR3 protein is CAISHSTSGTRAFF. The CDR3 DNA is TGTGCCATCAGTCATTCCACCTCCGGGACTCGGGCTTTCTTT.